This T cell receptor (beta chain) was captured by sequencing in a study of blood T cells in healthy people across ages. A J-beta primer mix and a sample-barcoded 5' primer were used in a second PCR of about 7 to 12 cycles. Each CDR3 protein gets one entry after TCRdb re-called the 5' RACE reads with MiXCR. Among over 1,500,000 distinct CDR3 sequences, around 48% were seen once, and the ten largest hold over 2%. Remarks on this clonotype: No antigen is known for it.

Aged about 6 to 100, donors were systemically healthy Caucasians from Russia. Total RNA was isolated from each sample in quantities of at least 6 micrograms. Per germline, CDR1 MRHNA and CDR2 SNTAGT. The V and J ends lost 3 bases and 6 bases respectively, with 12 bases between them. This CDR3 has 14 amino acids. Overall study findings and caveats: When set beside aged donors, long-lived donors presented more naive CD4+ cells and higher diversity.

The gene calls are TRBV6-4 and TRBJ2-1, with D maybe TRBD1 (6 bases). Sequencing input: blood. The receptor was derived from a woman aged 40 to 50 in good health. CDR3 coding DNA: TGTGCCAGCAGTGAACAGGGAGAAGGCAATGAGCAGTTCTTC. Translating gives CASSEQGEGNEQFF.